This T cell receptor (beta chain) was identified during a study of shared clonotypes between healthy human individuals. Study findings and constraints: Among non-shared clonotypes, generation probabilities were lower than among those shared by all four donors.

Over several immunoSEQ plates, each subset's genomic DNA was distributed in even portions. The authors' processing: In the immunoSEQ data, sequences were junction-only and lacked quality scores, so filtering differed. This table comes from immunoSEQ multiplex PCR, and its TCRdb copy is limited to in-frame clones, with some not included. V and J calls and clone size follow that table, whereas D and trimming were derived from the DNA. The sample includes roughly 2,300,000 clones, 85% to 95% of them seen just once. About this clone: Its matching antigen is unknown.

CDR1 is SGHTA and CDR2 is FQGTGA in the germline V gene. The CDR3 consists of 15 residues. Trimming cost V 5 bases and J 2 bases, with 10 bases left between them. This clonotype was obtained from a man aged 18 to 35 in good health. Some clones in this sample may be carry-over from other donors' samples. The sample was naive CD4+ T cells from PBMCs. Subset: CD45RA+ positively selected. The chain carries TRBV7-3 and TRBJ2-6; D is perhaps TRBD2 (6 bases). CDR3 nucleotide sequence: TGTGCCAGCAGCCTTTCTAGCGCTGGGGCCAACGTCCTGACTTTC. Amino acid sequence: CASSLSSAGANVLTF.